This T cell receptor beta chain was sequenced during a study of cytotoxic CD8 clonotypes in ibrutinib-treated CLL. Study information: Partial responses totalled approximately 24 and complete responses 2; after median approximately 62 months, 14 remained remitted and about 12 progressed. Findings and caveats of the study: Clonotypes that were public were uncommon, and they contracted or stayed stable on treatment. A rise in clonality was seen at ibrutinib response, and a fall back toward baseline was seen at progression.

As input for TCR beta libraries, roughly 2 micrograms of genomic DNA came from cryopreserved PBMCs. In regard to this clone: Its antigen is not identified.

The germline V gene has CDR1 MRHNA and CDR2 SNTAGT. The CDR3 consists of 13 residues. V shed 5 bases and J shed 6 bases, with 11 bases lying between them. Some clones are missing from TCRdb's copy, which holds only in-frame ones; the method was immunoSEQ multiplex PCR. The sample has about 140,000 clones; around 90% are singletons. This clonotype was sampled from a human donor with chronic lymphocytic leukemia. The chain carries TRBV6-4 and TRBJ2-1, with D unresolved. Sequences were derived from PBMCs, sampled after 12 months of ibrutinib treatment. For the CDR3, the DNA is TGTGCCAGCAGTATTTCCAGTTTCAATGAGCAGTTCTTC. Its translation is CASSISSFNEQFF.